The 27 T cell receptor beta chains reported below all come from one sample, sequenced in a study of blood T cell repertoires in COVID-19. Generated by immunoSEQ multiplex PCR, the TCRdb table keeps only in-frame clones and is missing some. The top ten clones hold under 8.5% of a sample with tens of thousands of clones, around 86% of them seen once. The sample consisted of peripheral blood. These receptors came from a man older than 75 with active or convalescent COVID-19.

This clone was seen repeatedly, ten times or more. The CDR3 here is CASSLSAGGEKLFF. The CDR3 DNA follows: TGTGCCAGCAGCTTATCGGCAGGGGGTGAAAAACTGTTTTTT. The rearrangement links TRBV7-2 to TRBJ1-4, with TRBD1 identical over 7 bases. Per germline, CDR1 SGHTA and CDR2 FQGNSA. J was trimmed by 7 bases and V by 2 bases; bases with no gene match: 4. The CDR3 consists of 14 residues.

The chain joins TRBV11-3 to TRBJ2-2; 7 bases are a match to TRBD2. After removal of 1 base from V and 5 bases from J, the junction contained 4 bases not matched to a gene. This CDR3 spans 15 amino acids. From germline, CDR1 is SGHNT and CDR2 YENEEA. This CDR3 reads CASSLGRLATGELFF. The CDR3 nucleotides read TGTGCCAGCAGCTTAGGCAGACTAGCTACCGGGGAGCTGTTTTTT.

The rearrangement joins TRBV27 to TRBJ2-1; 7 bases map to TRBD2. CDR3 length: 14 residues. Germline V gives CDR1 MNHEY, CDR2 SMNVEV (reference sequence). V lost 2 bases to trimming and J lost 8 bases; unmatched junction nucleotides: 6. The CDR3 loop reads CASSLRRESDEQFF. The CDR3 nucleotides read TGTGCCAGCAGTTTACGGCGGGAGAGCGATGAGCAGTTCTTC.

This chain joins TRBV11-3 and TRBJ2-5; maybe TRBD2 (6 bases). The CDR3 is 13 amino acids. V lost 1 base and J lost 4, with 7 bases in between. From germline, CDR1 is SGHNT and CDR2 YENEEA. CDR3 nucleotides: TGTGCCAGCAGCTTAGCGGGAGTAGAGACCCAGTACTTC. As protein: CASSLAGVETQYF. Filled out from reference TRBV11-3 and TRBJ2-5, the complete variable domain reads EAGVVQSPRYKIIEKKQPVAFWCNPISGHNTLYWYLQNLGQGPELLIRYENEEAVDDSQLPKDRFSAERLKGVDSTLKIQPAELGDSAVYLCASSLAGVETQYFGPGTRLLVL.

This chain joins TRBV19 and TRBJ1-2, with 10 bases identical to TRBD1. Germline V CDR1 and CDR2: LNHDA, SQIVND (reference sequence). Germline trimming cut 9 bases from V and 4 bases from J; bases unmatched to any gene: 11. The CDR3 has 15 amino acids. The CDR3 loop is CASRDRGTTVYGYTF. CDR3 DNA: TGTGCCAGCAGGGACAGGGGTACGACAGTCTATGGCTACACCTTC.

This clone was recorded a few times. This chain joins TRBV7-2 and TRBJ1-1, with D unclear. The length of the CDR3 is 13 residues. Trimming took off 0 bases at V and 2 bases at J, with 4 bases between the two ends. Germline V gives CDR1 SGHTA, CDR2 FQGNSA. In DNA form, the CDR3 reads TGTGCCAGCAGCTTAGCAGCAAACACTGAAGCTTTCTTT. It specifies CASSLAANTEAFF. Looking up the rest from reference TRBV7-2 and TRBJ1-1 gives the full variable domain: GAGVSQSPSNKVTEKGKDVELRCDPISGHTALYWYRQSLGQGLEFLIYFQGNSAPDKSGLPSDRFSAERTGGSVSTLTIQRTQQEDSAVYLCASSLAANTEAFFGQGTRLTVV.

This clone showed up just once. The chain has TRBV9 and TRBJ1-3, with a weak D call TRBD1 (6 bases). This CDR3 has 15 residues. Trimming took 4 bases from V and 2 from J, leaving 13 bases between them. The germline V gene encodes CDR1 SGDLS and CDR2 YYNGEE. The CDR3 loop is CASSRTRGPGNTIYF. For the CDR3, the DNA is TGTGCCAGCAGCAGGACCAGGGGTCCTGGAAACACCATATATTTT.

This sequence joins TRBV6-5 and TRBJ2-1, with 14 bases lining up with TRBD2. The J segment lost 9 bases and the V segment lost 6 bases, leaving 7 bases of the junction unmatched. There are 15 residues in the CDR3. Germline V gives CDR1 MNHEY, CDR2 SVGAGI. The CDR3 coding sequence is TGTGCCAGCAGGCCGACTAGCGGGGGGGGCGGTGAGCAGTTCTTC. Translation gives CASRPTSGGGGEQFF.

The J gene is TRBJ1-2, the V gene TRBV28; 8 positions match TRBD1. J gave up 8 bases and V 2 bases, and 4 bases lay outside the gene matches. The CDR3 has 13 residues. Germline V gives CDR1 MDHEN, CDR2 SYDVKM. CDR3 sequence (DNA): TGTGCCAGCAGTTTAACAGGGGGTAGGGGCTACACCTTC. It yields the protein CASSLTGGRGYTF.

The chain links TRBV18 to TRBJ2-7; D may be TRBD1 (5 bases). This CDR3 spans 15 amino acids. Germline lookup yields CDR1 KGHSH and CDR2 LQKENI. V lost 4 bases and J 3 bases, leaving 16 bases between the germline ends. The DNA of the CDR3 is TGTGCCAGCTCACTACGCCCTCAGGGTAGCTACGAGCAGTACGTC. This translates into CASSLRPQGSYEQYV.

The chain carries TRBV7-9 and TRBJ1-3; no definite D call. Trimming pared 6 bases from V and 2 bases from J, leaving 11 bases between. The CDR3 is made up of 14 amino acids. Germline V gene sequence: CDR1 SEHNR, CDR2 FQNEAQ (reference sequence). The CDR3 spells CASRNLAAGNTIYF. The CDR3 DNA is TGTGCCAGCAGAAACCTAGCGGCTGGAAACACCATATATTTT.

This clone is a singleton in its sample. The CDR3 DNA follows: TGTGCCAGCAGTTACTCTCCCAGGGGTCCCGACGAGCAGTACGTC. Its translation: CASSYSPRGPDEQYV. The chain carries TRBV6-6 and TRBJ2-7; D perhaps matches TRBD1 (6 bases). Germline V lookup: CDR1 MNHNY, CDR2 SVGAGI (reference sequence). The V end lost 0 bases, the J end lost 5 bases, and 14 bases lay between the germline ends. The CDR3 totals 15 residues.

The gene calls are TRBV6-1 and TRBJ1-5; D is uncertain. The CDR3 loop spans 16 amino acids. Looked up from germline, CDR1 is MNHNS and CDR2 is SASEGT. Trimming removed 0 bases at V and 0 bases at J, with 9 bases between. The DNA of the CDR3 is TGTGCCAGCAGTGAAGCGTTCAGAAATAGCAATCAGCCCCAGCATTTT. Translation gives CASSEAFRNSNQPQHF.

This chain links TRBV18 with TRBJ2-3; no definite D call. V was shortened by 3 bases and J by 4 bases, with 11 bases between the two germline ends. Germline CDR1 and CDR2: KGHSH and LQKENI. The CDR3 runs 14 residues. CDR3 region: CASSPTSASDTQYF. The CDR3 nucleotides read TGTGCCAGCTCACCGACATCTGCCTCAGATACGCAGTATTTT.

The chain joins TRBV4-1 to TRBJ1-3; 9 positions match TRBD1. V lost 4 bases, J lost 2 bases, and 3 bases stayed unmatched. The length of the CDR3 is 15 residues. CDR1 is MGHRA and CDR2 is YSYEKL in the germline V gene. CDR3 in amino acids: CASSLRDRAGNTIYF. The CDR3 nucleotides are TGCGCCAGCAGCCTCAGGGACAGGGCTGGAAACACCATATATTTT.

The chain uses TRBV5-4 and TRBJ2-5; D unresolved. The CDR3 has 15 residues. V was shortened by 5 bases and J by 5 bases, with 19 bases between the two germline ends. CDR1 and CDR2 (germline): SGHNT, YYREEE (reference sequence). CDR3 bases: TGTGCCAGCAGTCTTCGCTTTGGGCAGTGGGAGACCCAGTACTTC. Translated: CASSLRFGQWETQYF.

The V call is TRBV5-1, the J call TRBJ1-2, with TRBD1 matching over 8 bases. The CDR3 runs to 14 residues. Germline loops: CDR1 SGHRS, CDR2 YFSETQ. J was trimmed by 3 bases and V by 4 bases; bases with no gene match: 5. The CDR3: CASSIDRGDYGYTF. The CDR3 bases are TGCGCCAGCAGCATCGACAGGGGAGACTATGGCTACACCTTC.

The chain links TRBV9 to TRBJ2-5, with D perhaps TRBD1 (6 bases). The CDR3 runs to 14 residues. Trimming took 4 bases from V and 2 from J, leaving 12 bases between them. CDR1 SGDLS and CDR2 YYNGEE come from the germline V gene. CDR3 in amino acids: CASSNDRPQETQYF. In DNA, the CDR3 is TGTGCCAGCAGCAACGACAGGCCACAAGAGACCCAGTACTTC.

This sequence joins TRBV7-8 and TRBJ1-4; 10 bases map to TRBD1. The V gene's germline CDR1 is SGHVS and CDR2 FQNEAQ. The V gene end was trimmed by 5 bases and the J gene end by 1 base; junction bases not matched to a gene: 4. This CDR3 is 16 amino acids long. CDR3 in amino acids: CASSNRDRGTNEKLFF. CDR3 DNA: TGTGCCAGCAGCAACCGGGACAGGGGAACTAATGAAAAACTGTTTTTT.

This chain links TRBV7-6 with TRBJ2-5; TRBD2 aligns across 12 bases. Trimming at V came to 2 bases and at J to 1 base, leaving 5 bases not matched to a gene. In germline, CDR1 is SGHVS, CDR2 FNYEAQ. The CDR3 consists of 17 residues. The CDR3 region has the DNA TGTGCCAGCAGCTTAAGCCTAGCGGGGGGGCCCCAAGAGACCCAGTACTTC. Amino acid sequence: CASSLSLAGGPQETQYF.

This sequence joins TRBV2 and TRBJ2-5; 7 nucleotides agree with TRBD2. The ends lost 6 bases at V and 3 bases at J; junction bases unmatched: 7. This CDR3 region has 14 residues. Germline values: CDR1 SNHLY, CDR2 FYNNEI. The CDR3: CASRAGTNKETQYF. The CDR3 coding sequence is TGTGCCAGCAGAGCGGGGACGAATAAAGAGACCCAGTACTTC.

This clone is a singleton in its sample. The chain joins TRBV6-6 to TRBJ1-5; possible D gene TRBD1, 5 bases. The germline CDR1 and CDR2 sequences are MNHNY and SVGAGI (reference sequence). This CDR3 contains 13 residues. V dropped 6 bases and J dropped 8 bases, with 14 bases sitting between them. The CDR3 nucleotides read TGTGCCAGCAGGCCTACAGGAATGGAGCCCCAGCATTTT. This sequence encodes CASRPTGMEPQHF.

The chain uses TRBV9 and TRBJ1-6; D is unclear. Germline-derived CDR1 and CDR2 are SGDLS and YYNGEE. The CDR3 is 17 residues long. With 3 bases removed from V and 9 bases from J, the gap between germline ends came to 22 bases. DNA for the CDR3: TGTGCCAGCAGCGCATCGGAGGGAAGTTGGGCGAGTTCACCCCTCCACTTT. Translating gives CASSASEGSWASSPLHF.

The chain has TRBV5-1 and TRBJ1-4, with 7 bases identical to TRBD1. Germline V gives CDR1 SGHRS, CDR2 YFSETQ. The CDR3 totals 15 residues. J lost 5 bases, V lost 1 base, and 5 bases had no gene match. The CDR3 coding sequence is TGCGCCAGCAGCTTGAGTACAGGGGCGAATGAAAAACTGTTTTTT. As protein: CASSLSTGANEKLFF.

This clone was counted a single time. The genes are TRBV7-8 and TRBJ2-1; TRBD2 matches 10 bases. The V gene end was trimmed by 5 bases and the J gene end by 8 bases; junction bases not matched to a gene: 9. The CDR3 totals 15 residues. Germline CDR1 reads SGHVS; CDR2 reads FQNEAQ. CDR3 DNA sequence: TGTGCCAGCAGCGCGTTAGCGGGAGGTCGCCATGAGCAGTTCTTC. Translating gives CASSALAGGRHEQFF.

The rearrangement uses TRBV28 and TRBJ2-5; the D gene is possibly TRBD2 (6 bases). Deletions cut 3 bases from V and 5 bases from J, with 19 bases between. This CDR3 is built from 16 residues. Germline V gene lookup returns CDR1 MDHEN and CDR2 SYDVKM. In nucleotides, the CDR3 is TGTGCCAGCAGTTTTCGCGGGACTCATGTGGGGGAGACCCAGTACTTC. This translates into CASSFRGTHVGETQYF.

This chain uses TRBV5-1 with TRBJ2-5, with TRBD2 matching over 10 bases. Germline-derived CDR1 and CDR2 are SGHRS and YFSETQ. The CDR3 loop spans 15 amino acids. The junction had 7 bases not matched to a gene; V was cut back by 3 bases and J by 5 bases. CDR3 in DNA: TGCGCCAGCAGCTCAGTAGCGGGGGGCAGGGAGACCCAGTACTTC. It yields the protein CASSSVAGGRETQYF.